This paragraph covers one T cell receptor beta chain sequence. Per the study methods: Researchers report that nucleated cell counts were estimated from reference gene primer amplification. Data came from immunoSEQ multiplex PCR; TCRdb stores just in-frame clones and leaves some out. From that table come the V and J calls and clone size; the DNA was used to work out D and trimming. The sample lists around 100,000 clones, over 85% occurring once. This sample stems from a study of blood T cell repertoires in COVID-19. Study-level information: Italy, Spain and the United States were the sources of the convalescent and acute COVID-19 samples. PBMCs, B-cell-depleted T cells, or T cells provided the cDNA or gDNA that made up the material.

V dropped 1 base and J dropped 1; count of bases not matched to a gene: 3. The CDR3 length is 15 residues. The germline CDR1 and CDR2 sequences are SQVTM and ANQGSEA. J is TRBJ1-2 and V is TRBV29-1; 10 bases agree with TRBD1. The TCR was taken from a woman between 50 and 59 years old with COVID-19, enrolled during active disease. Sequencing used peripheral blood. The CDR3 bases are TGCAGCGTTGAAGGGGGACAGGGGATTAACTATGGCTACACCTTC. Translating it yields CSVEGGQGINYGYTF.